The 14 T cell receptor beta chains listed next were all sequenced from one sample in a study of lymphopenia after photon versus proton radiotherapy. Sequencing used immunoSEQ multiplex PCR; TCRdb keeps in-frame clones, though not all of them. There are approximately 170,000 clones in the sample; less than 90% occur only once, and around 5% lies in the top ten. The starting material was peripheral blood, obtained from a patient treated with photon-based radiotherapy. These receptors originate from a man between 50 and 59 years old with gastric cancer.

The chain carries TRBV18 and TRBJ2-7; possible D gene TRBD2, 5 bases. The CDR3 totals 18 residues. V lost 4 bases to trimming and J lost 0 bases, with 22 bases between them. Per the germline V gene, CDR1 is KGHSH and CDR2 is LQKENI. Written as DNA, the CDR3 is TGTGCCAGCTCACTTGGCCCCTCGGGCGGGCAACGCTCCTACGAGCAGTACTTC. This codes for CASSLGPSGGQRSYEQYF.

This clone was detected only a few times. The V gene is TRBV6-5, the J gene TRBJ1-5; D call uncertain. This CDR3 is built from 11 residues. The germline V and J ends were trimmed by 9 bases and 5 bases, with 8 bases remaining between them. Germline-derived CDR1 and CDR2 are MNHEY and SVGAGI. The CDR3 region has the DNA TGTGCCAGTGGCAGAGATCAGCCCCAGCATTTT. Translated, it gives CASGRDQPQHF.

J is TRBJ2-1 and V is TRBV6-4; 10 bases line up with TRBD2. Trimming removed 2 bases from V and 7 bases from J; junction bases left unmatched: 5. Germline V gives CDR1 MRHNA, CDR2 SNTAGT. The length of the CDR3 is 15 residues. CDR3 coding DNA: TGTGCCAGCAGTGACGAAGCGGGAGGGCCGAATGAGCAGTTCTTC. This sequence encodes CASSDEAGGPNEQFF.

The rearrangement uses TRBV28 and TRBJ1-1; 8 nucleotides align to TRBD1. From germline, CDR1 is MDHEN and CDR2 SYDVKM. The V segment lost 7 bases and the J segment 5 bases; nucleotides outside the gene matches: 9. The CDR3 runs to 14 residues. CDR3: CASTFSDRATEAFF. The CDR3, as DNA: TGTGCCAGCACCTTTTCGGACAGGGCGACTGAAGCTTTCTTT.

This chain links TRBV30 with TRBJ1-2; TRBD1 might be the D (5 bases). V was shortened by 4 bases and J by 4 bases, with 13 bases between the two germline ends. From germline, CDR1 is GTSNPN and CDR2 SVGIG (reference sequence). The CDR3 is 13 residues long. This CDR3 is CAWTKPGTYGYTF. For the CDR3, the DNA is TGTGCCTGGACCAAACCAGGGACCTATGGCTACACCTTC.

This clone was seen only a few times. The genes are TRBV27 and TRBJ1-3; weak D call: TRBD1 (5 bases). The germline CDR1 and CDR2 sequences are MNHEY and SMNVEV (reference sequence). Trimming shortened V by 3 bases and J by 0 bases, and 9 bases separated the two germline ends. The CDR3 has 15 residues. The CDR3 bases are TGTGCCAGCAGTTTTAAGGGGAGCTCTGGAAACACCATATATTTT. Translated, it gives CASSFKGSSGNTIYF.

Notes on this clone: Other DNA sequences within the sample encode an identical CDR3. V gene TRBV28 combines with J gene TRBJ1-2; D gene uncertain. The CDR3 is made up of 12 amino acids. CDR1 and CDR2 (germline): MDHEN, SYDVKM. Trimming removed 5 bases from V and 4 bases from J, with 8 bases in between. The CDR3 sequence is CASSPPGYGYTF. The CDR3 region has the DNA TGTGCCAGCAGTCCCCCCGGCTATGGCTACACCTTC.

The V call is TRBV4-1, the J call TRBJ1-1; TRBD1 aligns across 8 bases. CDR1 and CDR2 (germline): MGHRA, YSYEKL. V lost 1 base to trimming and J lost 3 bases; unmatched junction nucleotides: 1. The CDR3 spans 14 residues. As DNA, the CDR3 is TGCGCCAGCAGCCAAGCGGACAGGGACACTGAAGCTTTCTTT. Protein: CASSQADRDTEAFF.

This rearrangement joins TRBV9 to TRBJ1-1; 7 bases fit TRBD1. CDR1 is SGDLS, CDR2 YYNGEE, per germline. The CDR3 loop spans 14 amino acids. Unmatched junction bases numbered 14, after V lost 5 bases and J lost 10 bases. For the CDR3, the DNA is TGTGCCAGCAGTGCTACAGGGGCGCCGTGGGTAGCTTTCTTT. Protein: CASSATGAPWVAFF.

This chain joins TRBV6-6 and TRBJ1-1; D might be TRBD1 (5 bases). Germline V gives CDR1 MNHNY, CDR2 SVGAGI (reference sequence). V was clipped by 6 bases and J by 1 base, with 9 bases between them. The CDR3 runs to 13 residues. The CDR3 spells CASSPGRNTEAFF. The CDR3 nucleotides are TGTGCCAGCAGCCCAGGGAGGAACACTGAAGCTTTCTTT.

CDR3 DNA sequence: TGTGCCAGCAGCTCCTCGGGGACAGGGGTCGGCTACACCTTC. This sequence encodes CASSSSGTGVGYTF. The gene calls are TRBV7-2 and TRBJ1-2, with 10 bases matching TRBD1. The CDR3 is made up of 14 amino acids. Germline trimming cut 4 bases from V and 8 bases from J; bases unmatched to any gene: 7. The germline V gene has CDR1 SGHTA and CDR2 FQGNSA.

The V gene is TRBV7-7, the J gene TRBJ2-2; maybe TRBD1 (5 bases). CDR3 size: 15 residues. Germline CDR1 reads SSHAT; CDR2 reads FNYEAQ (reference sequence). The germline V and J ends were trimmed by 2 bases and 2 bases, with 9 bases remaining between them. CDR3 region: CASSLWQGNTGELFF. In DNA form, the CDR3 reads TGTGCCAGCAGCTTATGGCAGGGCAACACCGGGGAGCTGTTTTTT.

This chain uses TRBV30 with TRBJ2-1; TRBD2 aligns across 8 bases. Trimming cost V 7 bases and J 3 bases; bases outside gene matches: 8. This CDR3 is 14 amino acids long. CDR1 and CDR2 (germline): GTSNPN, SVGIG (reference sequence). CDR3 bases: TGTGCCTCATATCGGGAGGGCCTCTACAATGAGCAGTTCTTC. Translation gives CASYREGLYNEQFF.

V and J are TRBV18 and TRBJ1-4, with 7 bases matching TRBD1. J gave up 8 bases and V 5 bases, and 8 bases lay outside the gene matches. This CDR3 has 14 residues. The germline V gene has CDR1 KGHSH and CDR2 LQKENI. The CDR3 DNA is TGTGCCAGCTCAGCGGGGACAGCGTGGGAAAAACTGTTTTTT. It translates to CASSAGTAWEKLFF.